Shown below are 18 T cell receptor beta chains from a single sample sequenced in a study of breast tumors, draining lymph nodes, adjacent tissues. TCRdb ran MiXCR on the multiplex PCR reads and lists one entry per CDR3 protein. The sample lists about 20,000 distinct CDR3 sequences, approximately 42% occurring once. The specimen was breast tumor tissue. These receptors came from a female donor with breast cancer. Some clones in this sample may be carry-over from other donors' samples.

This clonotype appeared many times. CDR3 residues: CASSWATGDGEKLFF. The DNA for the CDR3 is TGCGCCAGCAGCTGGGCGACAGGGGACGGTGAAAAACTGTTTTTT. The V call is TRBV5-1, the J call TRBJ1-4, with 8 positions matching TRBD1. V gave up 3 bases and J gave up 7 bases; unmatched junction bases: 8. This CDR3 comprises 15 residues. Germline loops: CDR1 SGHRS, CDR2 YFSETQ.

The chain recombines TRBV5-4 with TRBJ2-1; 11 bases align to TRBD2. Trimming at V came to 4 bases and at J to 5 bases, leaving 8 bases not matched to a gene. The CDR3 is 16 residues long. Looked up from germline, CDR1 is SGHNT and CDR2 is YYREEE (reference sequence). CDR3 amino acids: CASSRPGTSGNNEQFF. CDR3 nucleotides: TGTGCCAGCAGCCGACCCGGGACTAGCGGAAACAATGAGCAGTTCTTC. Based on the CDR3 plus reference TRBV5-4 and TRBJ2-1, the full variable domain is ETGVTQSPTHLIKTRGQQVTLRCSSQSGHNTVSWYQQALGQGPQFIFQYYREEENGRGNFPPRFSGLQFPNYSSELNVNALELDDSALYLCASSRPGTSGNNEQFFGPGTRLTVL.

There are many counts of this clonotype. The genes are TRBV11-2 and TRBJ2-3; D possibly corresponds to TRBD2 (5 bases). Deletions cut 0 bases from V and 6 bases from J, with 19 bases between. The germline CDR1 and CDR2 sequences are SGHAT and FQNNGV. This CDR3 has 17 residues. CDR3 nucleotide sequence: TGTGCCAGCAGCTTAGATGGGCGGGCCCGCCTGGAGGATACGCAGTATTTT. This gives the protein CASSLDGRARLEDTQYF. Complete variable domain (other parts from reference TRBV11-2 and TRBJ2-3): EAGVAQSPRYKIIEKRQSVAFWCNPISGHATLYWYQQILGQGPKLLIQFQNNGVVDDSQLPKDRFSAERLKGVDSTLKIQPAKLEDSAVYLCASSLDGRARLEDTQYFGPGTRLTVL.

This clonotype was recorded at least ten times. The chain carries TRBV4-2 and TRBJ2-3, with 8 bases lining up with TRBD2. Trimming at V came to 0 bases and at J to 5 bases, leaving 7 bases not matched to a gene. The CDR3 spans 16 residues. CDR1 and CDR2 (germline): LGHNA, YNFKEQ. The CDR3: CASSQDFSGSGDTQYF. In DNA form, the CDR3 reads TGTGCCAGCAGCCAAGATTTCAGCGGGAGTGGAGATACGCAGTATTTT.

Points on this clonotype: This may stem from a read error, because a much larger clone lies one nucleotide away. The rearrangement uses TRBV29-1 and TRBJ1-1; maybe TRBD1 (6 bases). Germline lookup yields CDR1 SQVTM and CDR2 ANQGSEA. This CDR3 is 13 amino acids long. CDR3 coding DNA: TGCAGCGTTGACTCAGGGGTGAACACTGGAGCTTTCTTT. This encodes CSVDSGVNTGAFF.

This clonotype was seen many times. The rearrangement uses TRBV15 and TRBJ1-5, with D uncertain. V was clipped by 0 bases and J by 3 bases, with 3 bases between them. This CDR3 spans 13 amino acids. Germline CDR1 reads LNHNV; CDR2 reads YYDKDF (reference sequence). CDR3: CATSREFNQPQHF. The CDR3 DNA reads as TGTGCCACCAGCAGAGAGTTCAATCAGCCCCAGCATTTT.

The table lists this clonotype with many counts. The chain combines TRBV27 with TRBJ2-3; D could derive from TRBD1 or TRBD2 (5 bases each). The V and J ends lost 10 bases and 5 bases respectively, with 22 bases between them. The CDR3 loop spans 15 amino acids. Germline CDR1 MNHEY, CDR2 SMNVEV (reference sequence). CDR3 in amino acids: CATSSSRLGGDTQYF. CDR3 DNA sequence: TGTGCCACCTCGTCTAGCAGGCTTGGGGGAGATACGCAGTATTTT.

Many counts were recorded for this clonotype. The V call is TRBV12-3 or TRBV12-4, the J call TRBJ2-1, with D unclear. The CDR3 is 14 residues long. V lost 2 bases and J lost 6, with 11 bases in between. CDR3 loop: CASSLSTAFNEQFF. As DNA, the CDR3 is TGTGCCAGCAGTTTAAGTACAGCCTTCAATGAGCAGTTCTTC.

Comment on this clonotype: The junction does not match germline at one end; this may be a read error. This chain connects TRBV20-1 to TRBJ1-3; a possible D gene is TRBD1 (6 bases). The CDR3 is made up of 15 amino acids. CDR1 is DFQATT, CDR2 SNEGSKA, per germline (reference sequence). CDR3 coding DNA: TGCAGTGCGGGCAGGGGCACAAGCTCTGCAAACACCATATATTTT. Translating gives CSAGRGTSSANTIYF.

This clonotype was observed a handful of times. Written as DNA, the CDR3 is TGTGCCAGCAGTCCGGGGGAAATGGATGAGCAGTACTTC. It translates to CASSPGEMDEQYF. The chain joins TRBV6-2 or TRBV6-3 to TRBJ2-7; D may be TRBD2 (6 bases). Trimming took off 5 bases at V and 7 bases at J, with 15 bases between the two ends. Germline assignment: CDR1 MNHEY and CDR2 SVGEGT. This CDR3 is 13 amino acids long.

V is TRBV7-6 and J is TRBJ2-3, with D possibly TRBD2 on 5 matching bases. Trimming pared 3 bases from V and 5 bases from J, leaving 15 bases between. The length of the CDR3 is 15 residues. Germline assignment: CDR1 SGHVS and CDR2 FNYEAQ. CDR3 residues: CASSFSRLPLDTQYF. The CDR3 DNA sequence: TGTGCCAGCAGCTTCTCACGACTACCTTTAGATACGCAGTATTTT.

Note on this clonotype: This may stem from a read error, because a much larger clone lies one nucleotide away. The chain carries TRBV3-1 and TRBJ2-7; 7 bases are a match to TRBD2. Unmatched junction bases numbered 9, after V lost 0 bases and J lost 4 bases. The germline CDR1 and CDR2 sequences are LGHDT and YNNKEL (reference sequence). The CDR3 runs to 16 residues. Written as DNA, the CDR3 is TGTGCCAGCAGCCAAGACTCGCCGGGACTATCATACGAGCAGTACTTC. Translated: CASSQDSPGLSYEQYF.

V usage is TRBV28 and J usage is TRBJ1-2, with a possible D match to TRBD1 (5 bases). Trimming removed 2 bases at V and 7 bases at J, with 20 bases between. Germline CDR1 MDHEN, CDR2 SYDVKM. The CDR3 contains 16 residues. The CDR3 nucleotides read TGTGCCAGCAGTTTAGGGCCGGCGTGGGACGCCTGTGGCTACACCTTC. Translating gives CASSLGPAWDACGYTF.

This clonotype was picked up a small number of times. This chain joins TRBV4-1 and TRBJ2-1; 11 positions match TRBD2. This CDR3 region has 15 residues. Trimming took 4 bases from V and 4 from J; bases not matched to a gene: 3. CDR1 is MGHRA and CDR2 is YSYEKL in the germline V gene. As DNA, the CDR3 is TGCGCCAGCAGCCCGGGGACTAGCGGTTACAATGAGCAGTTCTTC. It encodes CASSPGTSGYNEQFF.

This clonotype showed up many times. A much bigger clone sits one base away, suggesting this may be a read error. The V call is TRBV6-1, the J call TRBJ2-7, with 8 bases lining up with TRBD1. The V segment lost 9 bases and the J segment 3 bases; nucleotides outside the gene matches: 16. The germline V gene has CDR1 MNHNS and CDR2 SASEGT. The CDR3 length is 16 residues. In nucleotides, the CDR3 is TGTGCCAGTGGACACATTTCCGGGACAGGTCTCTACGAGCAGTACTTC. This gives the protein CASGHISGTGLYEQYF.

This chain connects TRBV7-3 to TRBJ2-5; D possibly corresponds to TRBD2 (5 bases). This CDR3 has 15 residues. The germline gives CDR1 SGHTA, CDR2 FQGTGA. Trimming removed 5 bases from V and 5 bases from J, with 18 bases in between. CDR3 DNA: TGTGCCAGCAGCACCGCCTCGGGGTTCGGCGAGACCCAGTACTTC. Amino acids: CASSTASGFGETQYF. The full variable domain, its missing parts supplied by reference TRBV7-3 and TRBJ2-5, is GAGVSQTPSNKVTEKGKYVELRCDPISGHTALYWYRQSLGQGPEFLIYFQGTGAADDSGLPNDRFFAVRPEGSVSTLKIQRTERGDSAVYLCASSTASGFGETQYFGPGTRLLVL.

The CDR3 here is CASSPGTSGRGGEQFF. The CDR3 coding sequence is TGCGCCAGCAGCCCGGGGACTAGCGGGAGGGGGGGTGAGCAGTTCTTC. The rearrangement joins TRBV4-1 to TRBJ2-1, with 16 positions matching TRBD2. Germline-derived CDR1 and CDR2 are MGHRA and YSYEKL. This CDR3 spans 16 amino acids. V shed 4 bases, J shed 9 bases, and the junction held 6 bases outside the gene matches.

To note about this clonotype: One end of the junction does not line up with germline, which may come from a read error. The chain's CDR3 is CASSLVGTQCF. The DNA of the CDR3 is TGTGCCAGCAGCTTAGTAGGTACGCAGTGTTTT. The chain uses TRBV7-2 and TRBJ2-3; no definite D call. The CDR3 sequence is 11 residues long. The germline CDR1 and CDR2 sequences are SGHTA and FQGNSA.